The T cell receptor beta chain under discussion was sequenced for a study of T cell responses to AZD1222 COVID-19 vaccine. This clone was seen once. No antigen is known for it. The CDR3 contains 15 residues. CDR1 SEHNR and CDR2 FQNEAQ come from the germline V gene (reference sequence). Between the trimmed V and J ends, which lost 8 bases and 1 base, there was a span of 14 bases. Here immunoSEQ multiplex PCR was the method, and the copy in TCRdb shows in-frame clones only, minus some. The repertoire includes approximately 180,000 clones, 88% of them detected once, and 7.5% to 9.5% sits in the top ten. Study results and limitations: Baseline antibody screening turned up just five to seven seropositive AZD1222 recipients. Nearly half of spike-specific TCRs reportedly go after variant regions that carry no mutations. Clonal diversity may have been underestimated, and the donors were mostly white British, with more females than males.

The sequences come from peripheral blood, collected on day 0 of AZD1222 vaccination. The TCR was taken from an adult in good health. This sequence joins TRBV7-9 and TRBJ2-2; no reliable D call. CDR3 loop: CASPPVGLNTGELFF. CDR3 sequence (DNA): TGTGCCAGCCCACCCGTCGGGTTGAACACCGGGGAGCTGTTTTTT.